This T cell receptor beta chain derives from a study of graft-versus-host responses after intestinal transplantation. Study-wide background: Recipients were given multivisceral, liver-intestinal, or isolated intestinal transplants. Each patient got anti-thymocyte globulin induction, then tacrolimus and steroids for two to four years.

In its sample, this clone was seen once. Its antigen is currently unknown. Findings and caveats of the study: Recipient-marrow GvH clones were detected, some having first appeared in ileum or blood. Early after transplant, HvG declines were associated with peak levels of circulating GvH clones.

The data were produced by immunoSEQ multiplex PCR, yet TCRdb's version contains in-frame clones alone and is incomplete. This table has 85,000 to 100,000 clones, roughly 90% appearing once. This receptor was identified in a human donor who received an intestinal transplant. The sequenced sample was unstimulated CD4+ T cells sorted from spleen or lymph node cells, obtained before intestinal transplant.

The CDR3 reads CAWSVPGLAYEQYF. CDR3 sequence (DNA): TGTGCCTGGAGTGTACCGGGACTAGCCTACGAGCAGTACTTC. The V call is TRBV30, the J call TRBJ2-7; 8 positions match TRBD2. Germline V CDR1 and CDR2: GTSNPN, SVGIG (reference sequence). The CDR3 totals 14 residues. The V segment lost 0 bases and the J segment 2 bases; nucleotides outside the gene matches: 3. The whole variable domain, filled in from reference TRBV30 and TRBJ2-7, reads SQTIHQWPATLVQPVGSPLSLECTVEGTSNPNLYWYRQAAGRGLQLLFYSVGIGQISSEVPQNLSASRPQDRQFILSSKKLLLSDSGFYLCAWSVPGLAYEQYFGPGTRLTVT.